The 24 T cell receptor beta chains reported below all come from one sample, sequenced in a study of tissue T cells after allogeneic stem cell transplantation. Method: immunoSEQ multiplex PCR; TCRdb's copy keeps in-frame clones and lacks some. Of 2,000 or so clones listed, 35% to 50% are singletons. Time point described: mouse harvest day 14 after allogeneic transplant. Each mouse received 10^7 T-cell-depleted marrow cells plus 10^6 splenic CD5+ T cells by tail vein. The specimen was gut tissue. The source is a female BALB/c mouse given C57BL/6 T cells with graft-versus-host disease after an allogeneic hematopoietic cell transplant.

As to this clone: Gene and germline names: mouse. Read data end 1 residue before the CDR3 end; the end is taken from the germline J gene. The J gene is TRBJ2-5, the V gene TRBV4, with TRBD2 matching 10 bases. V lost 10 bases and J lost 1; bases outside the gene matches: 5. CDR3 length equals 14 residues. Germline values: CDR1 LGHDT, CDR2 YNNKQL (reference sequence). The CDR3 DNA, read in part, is TGTGCCACAACTGGGGGGGGCTACCAAGACACCCAGTAC. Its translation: CATTGGGYQDTQY. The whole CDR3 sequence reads CATTGGGYQDTQYF.

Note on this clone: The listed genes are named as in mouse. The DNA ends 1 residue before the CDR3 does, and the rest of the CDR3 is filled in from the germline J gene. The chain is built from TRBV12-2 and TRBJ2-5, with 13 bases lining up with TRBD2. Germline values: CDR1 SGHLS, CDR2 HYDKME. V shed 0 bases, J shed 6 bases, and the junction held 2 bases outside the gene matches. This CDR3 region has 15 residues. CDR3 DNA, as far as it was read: TGTGCCAGCTCTCTCGGGACTGGGGGGGTTGACACCCAGTAC. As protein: CASSLGTGGVDTQY. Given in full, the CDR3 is CASSLGTGGVDTQYF.

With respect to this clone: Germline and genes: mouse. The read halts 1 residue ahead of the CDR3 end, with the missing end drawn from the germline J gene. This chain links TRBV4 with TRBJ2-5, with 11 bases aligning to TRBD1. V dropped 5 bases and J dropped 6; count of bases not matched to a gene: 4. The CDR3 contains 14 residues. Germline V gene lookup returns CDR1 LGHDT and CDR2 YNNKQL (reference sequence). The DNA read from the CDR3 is TGTGCCAGCAGCCCCGGGACAGGGGGGGACACCCAGTAC. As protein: CASSPGTGGDTQY. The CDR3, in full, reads CASSPGTGGDTQYF.

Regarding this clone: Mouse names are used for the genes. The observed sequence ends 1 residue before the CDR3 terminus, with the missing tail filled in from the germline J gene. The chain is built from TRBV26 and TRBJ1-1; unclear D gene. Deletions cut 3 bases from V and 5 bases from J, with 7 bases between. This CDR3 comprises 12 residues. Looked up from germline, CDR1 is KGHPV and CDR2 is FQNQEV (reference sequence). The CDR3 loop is CASSLETTEVFF. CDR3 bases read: TGTGCCAGCAGTCTAGAGACAACAGAAGTCTTC.

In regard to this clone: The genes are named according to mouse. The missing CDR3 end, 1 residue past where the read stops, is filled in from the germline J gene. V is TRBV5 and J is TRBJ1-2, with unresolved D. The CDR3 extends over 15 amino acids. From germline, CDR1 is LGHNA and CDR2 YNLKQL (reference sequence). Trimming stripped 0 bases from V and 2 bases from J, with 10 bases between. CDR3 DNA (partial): TGTGCCAGCAGCCAAGATTGGCAACAGAACTCCGACTACACC. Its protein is CASSQDWQQNSDYT. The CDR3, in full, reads CASSQDWQQNSDYTF.

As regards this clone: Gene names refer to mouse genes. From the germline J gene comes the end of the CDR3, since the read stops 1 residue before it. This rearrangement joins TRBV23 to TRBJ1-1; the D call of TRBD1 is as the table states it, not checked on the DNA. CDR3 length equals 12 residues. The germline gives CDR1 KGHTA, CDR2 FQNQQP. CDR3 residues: CSSSRDSTEVFF. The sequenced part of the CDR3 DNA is TGCTCCAGCAGTCGGGACAGCACAGAAGTCTTC. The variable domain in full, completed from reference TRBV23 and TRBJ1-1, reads DAAVTQKPRYLIKMKGQEAEMKCIPEKGHTAVFWYQQKQSKELKFLIYFQNQQPLDQIDMVKERFSAVCPSSSLCSLGIRTCEAEDSALYLCSSSRDSTEVFFGKGTRLTVV.

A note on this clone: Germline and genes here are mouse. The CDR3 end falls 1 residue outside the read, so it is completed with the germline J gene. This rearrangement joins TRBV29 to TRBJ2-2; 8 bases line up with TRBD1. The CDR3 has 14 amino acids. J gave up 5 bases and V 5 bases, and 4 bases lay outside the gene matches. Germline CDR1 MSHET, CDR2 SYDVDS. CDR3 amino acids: CASSPDRGTGQLYF. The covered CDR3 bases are TGTGCTAGCAGTCCTGACAGGGGAACCGGGCAGCTCTAC.

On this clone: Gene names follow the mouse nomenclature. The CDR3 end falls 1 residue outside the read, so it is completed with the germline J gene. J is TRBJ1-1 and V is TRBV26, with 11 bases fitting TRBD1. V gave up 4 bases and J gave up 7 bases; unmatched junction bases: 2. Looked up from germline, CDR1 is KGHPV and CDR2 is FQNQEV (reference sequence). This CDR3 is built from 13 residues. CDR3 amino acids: CASSRGQGGEVFF. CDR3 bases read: TGTGCCAGCAGTCGGGGACAGGGGGGAGAAGTCTTC.

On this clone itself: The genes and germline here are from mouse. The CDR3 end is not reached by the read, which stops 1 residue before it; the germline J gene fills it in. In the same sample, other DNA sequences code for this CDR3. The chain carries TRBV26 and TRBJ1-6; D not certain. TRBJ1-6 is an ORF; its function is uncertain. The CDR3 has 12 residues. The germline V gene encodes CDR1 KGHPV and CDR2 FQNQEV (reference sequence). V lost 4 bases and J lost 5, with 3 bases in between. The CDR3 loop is CASSPDNSPLYF. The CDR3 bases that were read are TGTGCCAGCAGTCCAGATAATTCGCCCCTCTAC.

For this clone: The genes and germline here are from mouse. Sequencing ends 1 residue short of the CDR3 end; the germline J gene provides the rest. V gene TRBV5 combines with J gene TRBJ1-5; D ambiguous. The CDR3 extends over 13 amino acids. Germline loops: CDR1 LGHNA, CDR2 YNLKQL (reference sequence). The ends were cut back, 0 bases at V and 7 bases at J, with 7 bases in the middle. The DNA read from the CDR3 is TGTGCCAGCAGCCAAGATGCGGGGCAGGCTCCGCTT. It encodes CASSQDAGQAPL. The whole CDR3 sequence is CASSQDAGQAPLF.

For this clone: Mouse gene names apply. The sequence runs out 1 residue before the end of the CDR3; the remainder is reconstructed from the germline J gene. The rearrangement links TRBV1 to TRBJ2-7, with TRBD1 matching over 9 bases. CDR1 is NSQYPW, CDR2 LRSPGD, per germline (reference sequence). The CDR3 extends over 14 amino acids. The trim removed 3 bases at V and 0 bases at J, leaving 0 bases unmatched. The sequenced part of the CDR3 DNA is TGCACCTGCAGTGCGACAGGGGGCTCCTATGAACAGTAC. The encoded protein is CTCSATGGSYEQY. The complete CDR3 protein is CTCSATGGSYEQYF.

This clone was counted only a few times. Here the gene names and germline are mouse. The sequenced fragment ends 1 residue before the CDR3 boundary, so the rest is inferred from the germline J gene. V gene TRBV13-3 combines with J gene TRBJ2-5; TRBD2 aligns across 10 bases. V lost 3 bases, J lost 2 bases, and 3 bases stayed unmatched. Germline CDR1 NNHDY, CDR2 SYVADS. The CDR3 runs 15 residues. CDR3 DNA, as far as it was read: TGTGCCAGCAGTGGACTGGGGGGAGGCCAAGACACCCAGTAC. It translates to CASSGLGGGQDTQY. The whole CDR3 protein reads CASSGLGGGQDTQYF. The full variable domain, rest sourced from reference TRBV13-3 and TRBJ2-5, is EAAVTQSPRSKVAVTGGKVTLSCHQTNNHDYMYWYRQDTGHGLRLIHYSYVADSTEKGDIPDGYKASRPSQENFSLILELASLSQTAVYFCASSGLGGGQDTQYFGPGTRLLVL.

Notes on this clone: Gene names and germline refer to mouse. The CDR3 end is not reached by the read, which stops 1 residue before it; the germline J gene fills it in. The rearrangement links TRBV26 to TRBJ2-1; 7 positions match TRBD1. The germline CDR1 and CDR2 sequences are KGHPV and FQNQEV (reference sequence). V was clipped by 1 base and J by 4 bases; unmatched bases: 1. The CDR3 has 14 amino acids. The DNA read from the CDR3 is TGTGCCAGCAGTCTGTGGGGACAGTATGCTGAGCAGTTC. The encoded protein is CASSLWGQYAEQF. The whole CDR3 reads CASSLWGQYAEQFF.

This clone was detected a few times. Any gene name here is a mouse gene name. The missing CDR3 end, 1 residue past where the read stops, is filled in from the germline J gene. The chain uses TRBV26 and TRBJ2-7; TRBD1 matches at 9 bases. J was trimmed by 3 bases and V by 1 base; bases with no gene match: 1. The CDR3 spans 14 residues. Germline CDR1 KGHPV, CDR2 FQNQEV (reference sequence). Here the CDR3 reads CASSLLDRGYEQYF. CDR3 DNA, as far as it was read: TGTGCCAGCAGTCTGTTGGACAGGGGCTATGAACAGTAC.

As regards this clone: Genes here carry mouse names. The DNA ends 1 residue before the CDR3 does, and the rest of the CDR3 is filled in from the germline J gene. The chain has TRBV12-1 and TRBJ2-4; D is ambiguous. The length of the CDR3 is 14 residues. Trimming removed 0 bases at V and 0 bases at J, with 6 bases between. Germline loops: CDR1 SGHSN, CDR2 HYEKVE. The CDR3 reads CASSLRWSQNTLYF. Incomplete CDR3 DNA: TGTGCCAGCTCTCTCCGATGGAGTCAAAACACCTTGTAC.

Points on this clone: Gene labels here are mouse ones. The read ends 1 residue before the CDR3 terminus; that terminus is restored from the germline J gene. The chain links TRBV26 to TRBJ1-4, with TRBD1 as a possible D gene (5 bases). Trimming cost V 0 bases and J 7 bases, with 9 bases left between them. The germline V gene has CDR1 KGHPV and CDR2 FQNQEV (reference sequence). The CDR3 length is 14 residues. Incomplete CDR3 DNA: TGTGCCAGCAGTCTGTCCTCCAGGGCCGAAAGATTATTT. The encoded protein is CASSLSSRAERLF. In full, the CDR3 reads CASSLSSRAERLFF.

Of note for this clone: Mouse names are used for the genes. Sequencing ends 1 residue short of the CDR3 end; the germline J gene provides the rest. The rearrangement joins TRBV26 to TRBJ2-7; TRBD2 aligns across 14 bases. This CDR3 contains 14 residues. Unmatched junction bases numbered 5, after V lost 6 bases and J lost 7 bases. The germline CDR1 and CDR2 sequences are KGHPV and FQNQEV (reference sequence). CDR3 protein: CASRPGLGGREQYF. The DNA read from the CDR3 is TGTGCCAGCAGGCCGGGACTGGGGGGGCGGGAACAGTAC.

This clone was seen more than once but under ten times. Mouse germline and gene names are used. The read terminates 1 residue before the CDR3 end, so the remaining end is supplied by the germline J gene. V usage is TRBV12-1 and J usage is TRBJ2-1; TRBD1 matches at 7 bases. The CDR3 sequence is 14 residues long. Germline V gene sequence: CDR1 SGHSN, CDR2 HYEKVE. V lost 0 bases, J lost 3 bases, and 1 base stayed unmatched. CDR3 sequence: CASSLGTVYAEQFF. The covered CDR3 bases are TGTGCCAGCTCTCTCGGGACAGTCTATGCTGAGCAGTTC.

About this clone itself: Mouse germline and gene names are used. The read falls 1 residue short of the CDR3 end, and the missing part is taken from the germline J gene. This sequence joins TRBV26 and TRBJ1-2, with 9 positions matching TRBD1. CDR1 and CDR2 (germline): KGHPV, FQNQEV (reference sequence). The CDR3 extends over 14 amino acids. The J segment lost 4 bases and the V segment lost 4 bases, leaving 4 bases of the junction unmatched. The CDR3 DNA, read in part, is TGTGCCAGCAGTCACACAGGGGGCTCCTCCGACTACACC. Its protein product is CASSHTGGSSDYT. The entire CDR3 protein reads CASSHTGGSSDYTF. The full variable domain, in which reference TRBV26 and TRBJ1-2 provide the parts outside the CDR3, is NSKVIQTPRYLVKGQGQKAKMRCIPEKGHPVVFWYQQNKNNEFKFLINFQNQEVLQQIDMTEKRFSAECPSNSPCSLEIQSSEAGDSALYLCASSHTGGSSDYTFGSGTRLLVI.

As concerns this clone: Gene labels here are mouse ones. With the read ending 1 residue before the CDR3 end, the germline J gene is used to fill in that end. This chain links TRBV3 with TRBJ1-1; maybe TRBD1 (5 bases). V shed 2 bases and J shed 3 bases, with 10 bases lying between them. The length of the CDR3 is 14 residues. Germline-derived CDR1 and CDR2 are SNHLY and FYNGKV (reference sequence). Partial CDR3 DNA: TGTGCCAGCAGCTTAAGAGACAGATACACAGAAGTCTTC. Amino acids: CASSLRDRYTEVF. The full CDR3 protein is CASSLRDRYTEVFF. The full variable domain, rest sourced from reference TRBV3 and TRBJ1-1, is GPKVLQIPSHQIIDMGQMVTLNCDPVSNHLYFYWYKQILGQQMEFLVNFYNGKVMEKSKLFKDQFSVERPDGSYFTLKIQPTALEDSAVYFCASSLRDRYTEVFFGKGTRLTVV.

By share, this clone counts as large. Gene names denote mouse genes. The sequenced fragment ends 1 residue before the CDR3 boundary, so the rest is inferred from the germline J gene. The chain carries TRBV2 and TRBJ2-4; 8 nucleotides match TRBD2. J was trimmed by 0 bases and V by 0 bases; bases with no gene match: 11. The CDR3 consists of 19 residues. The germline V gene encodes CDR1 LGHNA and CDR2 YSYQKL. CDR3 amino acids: CASSQDPSGWGASQNTLYF. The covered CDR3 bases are TGTGCCAGCAGCCAAGACCCCTCGGGCTGGGGGGCTAGTCAAAACACCTTGTAC.

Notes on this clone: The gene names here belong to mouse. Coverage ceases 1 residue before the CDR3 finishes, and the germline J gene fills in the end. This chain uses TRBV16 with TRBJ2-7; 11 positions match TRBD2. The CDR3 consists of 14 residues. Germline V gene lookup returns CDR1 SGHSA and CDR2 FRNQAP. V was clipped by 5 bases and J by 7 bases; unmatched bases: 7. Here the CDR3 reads CASSLDWGVGEQYF. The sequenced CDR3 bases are TGTGCAAGCAGCCTGGACTGGGGGGTTGGAGAACAGTAC.

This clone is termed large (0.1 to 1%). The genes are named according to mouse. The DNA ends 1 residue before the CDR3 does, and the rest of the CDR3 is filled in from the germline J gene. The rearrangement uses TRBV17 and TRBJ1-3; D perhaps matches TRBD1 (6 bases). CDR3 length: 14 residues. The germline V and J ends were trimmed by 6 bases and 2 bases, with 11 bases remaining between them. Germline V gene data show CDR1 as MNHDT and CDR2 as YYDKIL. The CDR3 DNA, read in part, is TGTGCTAGCAGCCGGGGGGCGCCTGGAAATACGCTCTAT. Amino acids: CASSRGAPGNTLY. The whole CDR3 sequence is CASSRGAPGNTLYF.

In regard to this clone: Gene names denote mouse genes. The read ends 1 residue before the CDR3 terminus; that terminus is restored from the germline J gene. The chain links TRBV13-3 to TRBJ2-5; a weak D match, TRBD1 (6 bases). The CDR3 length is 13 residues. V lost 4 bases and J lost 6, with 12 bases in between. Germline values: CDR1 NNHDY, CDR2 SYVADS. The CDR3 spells CASSSGVGDTQYF. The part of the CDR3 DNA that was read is TGTGCCAGCAGTTCAGGGGTGGGGGACACCCAGTAC.